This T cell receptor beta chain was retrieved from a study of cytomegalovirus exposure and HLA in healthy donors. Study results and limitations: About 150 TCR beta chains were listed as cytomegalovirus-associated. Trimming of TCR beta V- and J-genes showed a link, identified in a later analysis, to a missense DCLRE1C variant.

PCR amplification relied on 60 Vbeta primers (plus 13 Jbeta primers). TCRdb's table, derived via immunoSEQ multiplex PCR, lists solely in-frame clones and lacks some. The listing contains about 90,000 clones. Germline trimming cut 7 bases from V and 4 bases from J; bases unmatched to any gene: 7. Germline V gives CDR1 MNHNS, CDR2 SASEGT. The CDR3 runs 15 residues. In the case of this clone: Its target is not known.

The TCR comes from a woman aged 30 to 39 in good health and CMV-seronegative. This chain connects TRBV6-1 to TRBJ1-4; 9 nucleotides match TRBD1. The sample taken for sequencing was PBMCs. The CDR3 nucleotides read TGTGCCAGCACTCAAATGGGACAGGGTAATGAAAAACTGTTTTTT. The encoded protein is CASTQMGQGNEKLFF.